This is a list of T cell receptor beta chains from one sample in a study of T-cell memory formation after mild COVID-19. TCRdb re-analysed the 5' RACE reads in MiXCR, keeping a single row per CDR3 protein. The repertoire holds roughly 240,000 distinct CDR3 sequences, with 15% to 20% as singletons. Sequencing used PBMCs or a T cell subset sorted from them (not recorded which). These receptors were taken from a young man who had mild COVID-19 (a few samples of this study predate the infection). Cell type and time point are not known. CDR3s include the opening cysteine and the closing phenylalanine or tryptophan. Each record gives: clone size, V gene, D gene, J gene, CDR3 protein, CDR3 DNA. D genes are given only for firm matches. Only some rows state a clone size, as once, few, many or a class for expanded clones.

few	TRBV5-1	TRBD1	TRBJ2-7	CASSLGTGVGSYEQYF	TGCGCCAGCAGCTTGGGGACAGGAGTGGGGTCCTACGAGCAGTACTTC
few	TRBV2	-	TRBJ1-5	CASSGGEINQPQHF	TGTGCCAGCAGTGGGGGGGAAATCAATCAGCCCCAGCATTTT
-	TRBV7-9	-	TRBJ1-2	CASSFSPSDRVYGYTF	TGTGCCAGCAGCTTTAGCCCCTCCGACAGAGTCTATGGCTACACCTTC
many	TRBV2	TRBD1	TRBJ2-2	CASQGDSAFTGELFF	TGTGCCAGCCAGGGGGACAGTGCCTTTACCGGGGAGCTGTTTTTT
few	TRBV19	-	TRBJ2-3	CASNPVTDTQYF	TGTGCCAGTAACCCAGTCACAGATACGCAGTATTTT
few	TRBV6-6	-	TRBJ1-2	CASRGQEGPIYGYTF	TGTGCCAGCAGGGGCCAGGAGGGGCCAATTTATGGCTACACCTTC
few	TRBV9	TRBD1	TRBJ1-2	CASSVDSQGYGYTF	TGTGCCAGCAGCGTAGATTCACAGGGGTATGGCTACACCTTC
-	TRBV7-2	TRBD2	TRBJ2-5	CASCRVGTSGGEETQYF	TGTGCCAGCTGCCGAGTGGGGACTAGCGGGGGGGAAGAGACCCAGTACTTC
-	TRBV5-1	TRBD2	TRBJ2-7	CASGTSAPTYEQYF	TGCGCCAGCGGGACTAGTGCCCCAACCTACGAGCAGTACTTC
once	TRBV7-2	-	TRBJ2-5	CASLAGGMEETQYF	TGTGCCAGCTTGGCCGGGGGAATGGAAGAGACCCAGTACTTC
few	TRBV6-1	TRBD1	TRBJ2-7	CASSEAPMTGSLYYEQYF	TGTGCCAGCAGTGAAGCACCCATGACAGGGTCCCTATACTACGAGCAGTACTTC
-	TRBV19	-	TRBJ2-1	CASRLGLDNEQFF	TGTGCCAGTAGACTTGGACTGGACAATGAGCAGTTCTTC
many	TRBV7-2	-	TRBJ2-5	CASSLVGRETQYF	TGTGCCAGCAGCTTAGTTGGGAGAGAGACCCAGTACTTC
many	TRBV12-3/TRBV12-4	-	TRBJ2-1	CASSPAQGNEQFF	TGTGCCAGCAGTCCAGCCCAGGGCAATGAGCAGTTCTTC
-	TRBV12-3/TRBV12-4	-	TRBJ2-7	CASSTTRDHEQYF	TGTGCCAGCAGTACCACAAGGGACCACGAGCAGTACTTC
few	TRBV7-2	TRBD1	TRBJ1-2	CASSPTMRANGGQGAGYTF	TGTGCCAGCAGTCCGACTATGCGCGCAAACGGAGGACAGGGGGCCGGCTACACCTTC
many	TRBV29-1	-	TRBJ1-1	CSVVRGAGEAFF	TGCAGCGTTGTAAGGGGTGCCGGTGAAGCTTTCTTT
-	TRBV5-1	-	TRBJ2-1	CASSLVSAGLGEQFF	TGCGCCAGCAGCTTGGTCAGTGCAGGGCTCGGTGAGCAGTTCTTC
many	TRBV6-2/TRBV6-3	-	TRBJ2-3	CASSYIHDTQYF	TGTGCCAGCAGTTATATCCACGATACGCAGTATTTT
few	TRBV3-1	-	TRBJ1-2	CASSQTGGATLNYGYTF	TGTGCCAGCAGCCAAACTGGGGGGGCCACCCTCAACTATGGCTACACCTTC
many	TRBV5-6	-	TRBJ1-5	CASSLGAQPQHF	TGTGCCAGCAGCTTGGGGGCTCAGCCCCAGCATTTT
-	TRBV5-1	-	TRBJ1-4	CASSSDGATNEKLFF	TGCGCCAGCAGCTCGGACGGTGCAACTAATGAAAAACTGTTTTTT
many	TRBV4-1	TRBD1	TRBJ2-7	CASSHPGGSYEQYF	TGCGCCAGCAGCCATCCAGGGGGATCCTACGAGCAGTACTTC
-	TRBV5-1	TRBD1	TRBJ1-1	CASTRQGPPSEAFF	TGCGCCAGCACAAGACAGGGCCCTCCGAGTGAAGCTTTCTTT
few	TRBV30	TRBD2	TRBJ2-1	CAWSFFGRPSGLGF	TGTGCCTGGAGTTTCTTCGGGAGGCCCTCCGGTCTGGGGTTC
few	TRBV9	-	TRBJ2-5	CASSVSGLQETQYF	TGTGCCAGCAGCGTATCCGGACTGCAAGAGACCCAGTACTTC
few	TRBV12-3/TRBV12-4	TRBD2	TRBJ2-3	CASRMTSLTDTQYF	TGTGCCAGCAGAATGACTAGCCTCACAGATACGCAGTATTTT
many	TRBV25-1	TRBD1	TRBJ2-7	CASSPRRGPYEQYF	TGTGCCAGCAGTCCCCGCAGGGGGCCCTACGAGCAGTACTTC
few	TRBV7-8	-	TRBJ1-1	CASTPMMGGATEAFF	TGTGCCAGCACCCCCATGATGGGTGGGGCTACTGAAGCTTTCTTT
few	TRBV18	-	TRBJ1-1	CASSPTANTEAFF	TGTGCCAGCTCACCGACAGCAAACACTGAAGCTTTCTTT
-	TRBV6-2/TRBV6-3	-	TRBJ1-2	CASSDHKFDYGYTF	TGTGCCAGCAGTGACCATAAGTTCGACTATGGCTACACCTTC
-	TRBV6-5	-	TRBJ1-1	CASRQRGYQDTEAFF	TGTGCCAGCAGGCAGAGGGGGTATCAGGACACTGAAGCTTTCTTT
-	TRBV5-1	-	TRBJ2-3	CASSPGLLTDTQYF	TGCGCCAGCAGCCCGGGATTACTCACAGATACGCAGTATTTT
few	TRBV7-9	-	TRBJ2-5	CASSSSGTPQETQYF	TGTGCCAGCAGCTCGTCCGGGACACCGCAAGAGACCCAGTACTTC
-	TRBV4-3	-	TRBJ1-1	CASSQEGTSGKIEAFF	TGCGCCAGCAGCCAAGAGGGGACCTCGGGTAAAATTGAAGCTTTCTTT
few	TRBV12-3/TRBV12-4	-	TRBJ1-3	CASSFVRPGRNTIYF	TGTGCCAGCAGTTTCGTCCGACCTGGGCGGAACACCATATATTTT
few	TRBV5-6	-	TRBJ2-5	CASSWRRETQYF	TGTGCCAGCAGCTGGAGGAGGGAGACCCAGTACTTC